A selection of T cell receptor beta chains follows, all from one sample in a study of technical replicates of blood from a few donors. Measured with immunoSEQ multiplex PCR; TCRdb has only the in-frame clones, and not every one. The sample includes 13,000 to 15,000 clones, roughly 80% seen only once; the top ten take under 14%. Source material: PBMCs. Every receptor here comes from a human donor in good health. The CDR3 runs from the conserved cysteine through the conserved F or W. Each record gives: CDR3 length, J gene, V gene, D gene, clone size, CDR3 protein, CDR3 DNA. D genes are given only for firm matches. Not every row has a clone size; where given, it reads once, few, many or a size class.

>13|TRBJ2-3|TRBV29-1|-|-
CSVQSGRTDTQYF
TGCAGCGTTCAAAGCGGGCGCACAGATACGCAGTATTTT
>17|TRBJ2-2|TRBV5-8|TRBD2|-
CASSLAGTSGFTGELFF
TGTGCCAGCAGCTTGGCCGGGACTAGCGGCTTCACCGGGGAGCTGTTTTTT
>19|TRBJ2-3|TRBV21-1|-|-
CASSKERLWGVDHTDTQYF
TGTGCCAGCAGCAAAGAAAGGCTTTGGGGAGTAGACCACACAGATACGCAGTATTTT
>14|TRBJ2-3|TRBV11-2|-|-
CASSLSGGTDTQYF
TGTGCCAGCAGCTTATCCGGAGGCACAGATACGCAGTATTTT
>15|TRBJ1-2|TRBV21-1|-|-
CASRQGTGVNYGYTF
TGTGCCAGCAGACAAGGGACAGGAGTAAACTATGGCTACACCTTC
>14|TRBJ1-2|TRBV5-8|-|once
CASSFRARSYGYTF
TGTGCCAGCAGCTTCAGGGCCCGTAGCTATGGCTACACCTTC
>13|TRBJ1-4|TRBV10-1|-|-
CASSDSGREKLFF
TGCGCCAGCTCGGACTCCGGACGAGAAAAACTGTTTTTT
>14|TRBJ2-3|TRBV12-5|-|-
CASGPSLGPPTQYF
TGTGCTAGTGGGCCGTCGTTGGGGCCTCCTACGCAGTATTTT
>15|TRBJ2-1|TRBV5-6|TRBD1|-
CASSLVDRPTNEQFF
TGTGCCAGCAGCTTGGTGGACAGGCCCACCAATGAGCAGTTCTTC
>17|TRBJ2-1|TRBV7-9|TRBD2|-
CASSPGNGAGFYNEQFF
TGTGCCAGCAGTCCCGGAAACGGAGCGGGGTTCTACAATGAGCAGTTCTTC
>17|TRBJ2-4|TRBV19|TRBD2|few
CASSRREAGVAKNIQYF
TGTGCCAGTAGCCGCCGGGAGGCGGGAGTAGCCAAAAACATTCAGTACTTC
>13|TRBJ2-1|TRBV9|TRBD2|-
CASGEGLRNEQFF
TGTGCCAGCGGGGAGGGCCTGAGAAATGAGCAGTTCTTC
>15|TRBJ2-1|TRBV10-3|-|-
CAISDRSGVYNEQFF
TGTGCCATCAGTGATAGGAGCGGCGTCTACAATGAGCAGTTCTTC
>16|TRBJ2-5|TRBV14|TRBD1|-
CASSPGVRTGVETQYF
TGTGCCAGCAGCCCAGGCGTCAGGACAGGGGTAGAGACCCAGTACTTC
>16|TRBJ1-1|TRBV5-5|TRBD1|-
CASSFRQGVQDTEAFF
TGTGCCAGCAGCTTCCGACAGGGGGTCCAGGACACTGAAGCTTTCTTT
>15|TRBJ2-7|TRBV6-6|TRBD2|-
CASSYLAGGSYEQYF
TGTGCCAGCAGTTACTTAGCGGGGGGCTCCTACGAGCAGTACTTC
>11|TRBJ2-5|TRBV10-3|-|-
CAIRAQETQYF
TGTGCCATCAGAGCTCAAGAGACCCAGTACTTC
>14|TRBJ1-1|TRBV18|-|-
CASSTEHRNTEAFF
TGTGCCAGCTCAACGGAGCACCGAAACACTGAAGCTTTCTTT
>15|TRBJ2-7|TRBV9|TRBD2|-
CASSVASGSWYEQYF
TGTGCCAGCAGCGTAGCTAGCGGGAGCTGGTACGAGCAGTACTTC
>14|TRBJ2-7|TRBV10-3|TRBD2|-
CAISSLAGVYEQYF
TGTGCCATCAGTTCACTAGCGGGAGTCTACGAGCAGTACTTC
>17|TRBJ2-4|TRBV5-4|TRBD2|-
CASSLAGAGGAKNIQYF
TGTGCCAGCAGCTTGGCCGGGGCGGGAGGGGCCAAAAACATTCAGTACTTC
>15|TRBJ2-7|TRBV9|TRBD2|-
CASSVALAGVVEQYF
TGTGCCAGCAGCGTAGCTCTAGCGGGAGTGGTCGAGCAGTACTTC
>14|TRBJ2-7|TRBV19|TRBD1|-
CASSFRQGNNEQYF
TGTGCCAGTAGTTTCCGACAGGGAAACAACGAGCAGTACTTC
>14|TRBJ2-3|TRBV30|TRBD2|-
CASWTSGDTDTQYF
TGTGCCTCCTGGACTAGCGGGGACACAGATACGCAGTATTTT
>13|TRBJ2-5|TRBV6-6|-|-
CASSYRSEETQYF
TGTGCCAGCAGTTACCGATCCGAGGAGACCCAGTACTTC
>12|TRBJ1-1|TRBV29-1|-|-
CSVDQGNTEAFF
TGCAGCGTTGATCAGGGGAATACTGAAGCTTTCTTT
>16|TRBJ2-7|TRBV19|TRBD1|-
CASSKDPGQRTYEQYF
TGTGCCAGTAGTAAGGACCCGGGACAGAGAACCTACGAGCAGTACTTC
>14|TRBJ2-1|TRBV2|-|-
CASNLLSSYNEQFF
TGTGCCAGCAATCTCTTGAGCTCCTACAATGAGCAGTTCTTC
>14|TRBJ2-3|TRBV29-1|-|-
CSVVLRRGWDTQYF
TGCAGCGTTGTGCTCCGGAGGGGATGGGATACGCAGTATTTT
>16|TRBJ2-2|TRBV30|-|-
CAWSEGGTFGAGELFF
TGTGCCTGGAGTGAAGGGGGTACTTTTGGCGCCGGGGAGCTGTTTTTT
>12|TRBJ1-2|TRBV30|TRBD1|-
CAWMRDSYGYTF
TGTGCCTGGATGCGGGACAGCTATGGCTACACCTTC
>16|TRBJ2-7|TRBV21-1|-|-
CASTNPLAGGSYEQYF
TGTGCCAGCACCAACCCGCTAGCGGGTGGATCCTACGAGCAGTACTTC
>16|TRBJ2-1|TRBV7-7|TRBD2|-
CASSLGGSGRGGEQFF
TGTGCCAGCAGCTTAGGTGGGAGCGGGAGGGGAGGTGAGCAGTTCTTC